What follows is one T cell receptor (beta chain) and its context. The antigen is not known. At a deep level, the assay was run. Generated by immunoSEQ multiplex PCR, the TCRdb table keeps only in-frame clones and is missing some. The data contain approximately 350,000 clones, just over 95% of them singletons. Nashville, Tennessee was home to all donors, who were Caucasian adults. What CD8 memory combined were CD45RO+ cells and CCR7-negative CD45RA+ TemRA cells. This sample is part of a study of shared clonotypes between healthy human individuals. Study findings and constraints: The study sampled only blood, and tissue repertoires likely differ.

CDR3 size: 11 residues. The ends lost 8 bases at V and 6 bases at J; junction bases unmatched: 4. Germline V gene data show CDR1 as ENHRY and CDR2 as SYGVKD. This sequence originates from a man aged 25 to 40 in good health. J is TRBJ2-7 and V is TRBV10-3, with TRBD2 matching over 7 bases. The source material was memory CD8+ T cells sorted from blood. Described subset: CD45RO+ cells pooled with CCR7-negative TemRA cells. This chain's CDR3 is CAISGGGEQYF. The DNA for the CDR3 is TGTGCCATCTCGGGCGGGGGCGAGCAGTACTTC.